This T cell receptor beta chain was recovered during a study of T cells in Graves' hyperthyroidism and ophthalmopathy. Overall study context: Blood from the periphery was taken at initial diagnosis, before any treatment. Study-level findings and limits: Ophthalmopathy was told apart from stable hyperthyroidism by a 13 V-J model.

Not enrolled were patients with uncontrolled infection, other autoimmune disease, pregnancy or lactation. The sample holds a few counts of this clonotype. The antigen is undetermined. Authors of the study amplified TCR beta CDR3 regions from RNA transcripts. Using the HTBI primer set, a first-round RT-PCR was run on the TCR CDR3. TCRdb re-called the multiplex PCR reads with MiXCR, one entry per CDR3 protein. The repertoire includes some 490,000 distinct CDR3 sequences, about 20% of them detected once, and around 54% sits in the top ten. The CDR3 is 15 residues long. Germline loops: CDR1 KGHSH, CDR2 LQKENI. V lost 4 bases and J 0 bases, leaving 10 bases between the germline ends.

This receptor was taken from a woman aged 70-85 years with Graves' ophthalmopathy. The J gene is TRBJ2-1, the V gene TRBV18; D gene unclear. Sample: blood. CDR3 DNA sequence: TGTGCCAGCTCACGAGACAAAAGCTCCTACAATGAGCAGTTCTTC. Residues: CASSRDKSSYNEQFF.